The present TCR beta chain was sequenced within a study of OX40 agonist ivuxolimab in advanced cancers. Study summary: Among those treated, three patients had partial responses, one with hepatocellular carcinoma and two with cutaneous melanoma. Whole-study findings and limits: Among expanded peripheral T cells, antigen specificity went undetermined.

The germline V gene encodes CDR1 MGHRA and CDR2 YSYEKL. CDR3 length: 13 residues. V gave up 2 bases and J gave up 5 bases, with 9 bases separating them. Autoimmune disease history or systemic immunosuppression excluded patients. TCRdb's copy holds only in-frame clones and misses some; the assay was immunoSEQ multiplex PCR. The data show 70,000 or so clones, with around 90% seen just once and approximately 1.2% held by the top ten. This clone was observed a handful of times. Antigen: not known. The receptor's source is an adult with an advanced solid tumor such as melanoma, head and neck, liver or kidney cancer. V usage is TRBV4-1 and J usage is TRBJ1-2; D unresolved. This specimen consisted of CD4+ or CD8+ T cells sorted from blood, obtained in a trial of the OX40 agonist ivuxolimab. The CDR3 loop reads CASSQTPVYGYTF. The CDR3 bases are TGCGCCAGCAGCCAAACTCCTGTTTATGGCTACACCTTC.